Presented here are 32 T cell receptor beta chains from one specimen sequenced in a study of T-cell memory formation after mild COVID-19. TCRdb analysed the 5' RACE reads with MiXCR anew, one entry per CDR3 protein. The repertoire holds fewer than 450,000 distinct CDR3 sequences, with 20% to 25% as singletons. The sequenced material came from PBMCs or a T cell subset sorted from them (not recorded which). These receptors came from an adult woman who had mild COVID-19 (a few samples of this study predate the infection). Cell type and time point are not known.

This clonotype was detected a few times. The chain employs TRBV7-6 and TRBJ2-2; D gene uncertain. Deletions cut 4 bases from V and 4 bases from J, with 13 bases between. Per germline, CDR1 SGHVS and CDR2 FNYEAQ. The length of the CDR3 is 15 residues. As DNA, the CDR3 is TGTGCCAGCAGCTCGTGGTACGGAGCCACCGGGGAGCTGTTTTTT. It encodes CASSSWYGATGELFF.

The V gene is TRBV2, the J gene TRBJ2-7; tentatively, D is TRBD2 (5 bases). The germline gives CDR1 SNHLY, CDR2 FYNNEI. The ends were cut back, 2 bases at V and 5 bases at J, with 7 bases in the middle. This CDR3 has 12 amino acids. The CDR3 DNA reads TGTGCCAGCAGTGAAAAGGGAGACGAGCAGTACTTC. It specifies CASSEKGDEQYF.

Only a few counts were recorded for this clonotype. The V and J genes are TRBV5-1 and TRBJ1-6; D is unresolved. This CDR3 region has 15 residues. The germline V and J ends were trimmed by 0 bases and 8 bases, with 12 bases remaining between them. CDR1 is SGHRS and CDR2 is YFSETQ in the germline V gene. The CDR3 loop is CASSLERNADSPLHF. Written as DNA, the CDR3 is TGCGCCAGCAGCTTGGAGCGGAACGCCGATTCACCCCTCCACTTT.

The table lists this clonotype with a few counts. The rearrangement links TRBV12-3 or TRBV12-4 to TRBJ2-5; D gene unclear. The germline V and J ends were trimmed by 2 bases and 5 bases, with 12 bases remaining between them. This CDR3 region has 14 residues. As DNA, the CDR3 is TGTGCCAGCAGTTTAAGGGCCAGCGCCGAGACCCAGTACTTC. Encoded protein: CASSLRASAETQYF.

The table lists this clonotype with a few counts. The chain employs TRBV12-3 or TRBV12-4 and TRBJ2-2, with D maybe TRBD2 (6 bases). The CDR3 totals 13 residues. Trimming pared 5 bases from V and 6 bases from J, leaving 10 bases between. CDR3 loop: CASSKLAAGELFF. CDR3 DNA: TGTGCCAGCAGTAAACTAGCAGCCGGGGAGCTGTTTTTT.

The rearrangement links TRBV20-1 to TRBJ1-1; possible D gene TRBD1, 5 bases. The V gene lost 1 base and the J gene lost 5 bases, with 8 bases spanning the gap. The CDR3 is made up of 12 amino acids. In germline, CDR1 is DFQATT, CDR2 SNEGSKA (reference sequence). CDR3 in DNA: TGCAGTGCTAGAGGGGGGAGGACTGAAGCTTTCTTT. Translated: CSARGGRTEAFF.

This clonotype has a handful of counts. CDR3 coding DNA: TGTGCCACTTCGGCCCTTAGCTACGAGCAGTACTTC. Its translation: CATSALSYEQYF. The chain is built from TRBV6-2 or TRBV6-3 and TRBJ2-7; D gene uncertain. Trimming shortened V by 10 bases and J by 3 bases, and 13 bases separated the two germline ends. In germline, CDR1 is MNHEY, CDR2 SVGEGT. The CDR3 loop spans 12 amino acids.

The chain employs TRBV12-3 or TRBV12-4 and TRBJ1-1, with 9 positions matching TRBD1. CDR3 length equals 13 residues. Trimming took 9 bases from V and 7 from J; bases not matched to a gene: 9. The CDR3 reads CASHRQGVREAFF. The CDR3 coding sequence is TGTGCCAGTCATCGACAGGGGGTACGTGAAGCTTTCTTT.

This clonotype has more than one count but fewer than ten. This chain links TRBV10-3 with TRBJ1-1, with TRBD1 matching over 7 bases. This CDR3 is built from 15 residues. Trimming cost V 7 bases and J 3 bases; bases outside gene matches: 11. Germline CDR1 ENHRY, CDR2 SYGVKD. The CDR3 coding sequence is TGTGCCATCACCCAGGGTCCTCAGGGGGACACTGAAGCTTTCTTT. Its protein is CAITQGPQGDTEAFF.

The V gene is TRBV24-1, the J gene TRBJ2-2, with D uncertain. V shed 6 bases and J shed 4 bases, with 11 bases lying between them. Germline lookup yields CDR1 KGHDR and CDR2 SFDVKD. The CDR3 sequence is 14 residues long. For the CDR3, the DNA is TGTGCCACCAGTTCTGCGGCCCTCACCGGGGAGCTGTTTTTT. It codes for CATSSAALTGELFF.

This clonotype occurred a few times. The chain links TRBV7-8 to TRBJ2-1; no definite D call. Between the trimmed V and J ends, which lost 2 bases and 9 bases, there was a span of 17 bases. This CDR3 has 15 amino acids. Germline lookup yields CDR1 SGHVS and CDR2 FQNEAQ. CDR3 loop: CASSLRIPRDTEQFF. CDR3 DNA: TGTGCCAGCAGCTTACGGATACCTCGAGACACTGAGCAGTTCTTC.

This clonotype occurred a few times. The chain joins TRBV5-4 to TRBJ2-3; D is perhaps TRBD1 (5 bases). Germline V gene sequence: CDR1 SGHNT, CDR2 YYREEE (reference sequence). Trimming took off 5 bases at V and 0 bases at J, with 13 bases between the two ends. This CDR3 region has 15 residues. As DNA, the CDR3 is TGTGCCAGCAGGATCAGGGTCGCTAGCACAGATACGCAGTATTTT. Translation gives CASRIRVASTDTQYF.

This clonotype was counted ten times or more. The V gene is TRBV10-3, the J gene TRBJ2-7; the D is unclear. With 6 bases removed from V and 0 bases from J, the gap between germline ends came to 9 bases. This CDR3 spans 13 amino acids. Looked up from germline, CDR1 is ENHRY and CDR2 is SYGVKD. CDR3 sequence (DNA): TGTGCCATCAGAGAACCGGACTCCTACGAGCAGTACTTC. It codes for CAIREPDSYEQYF.

This rearrangement joins TRBV7-3 to TRBJ2-1, with 14 bases matching TRBD2. The CDR3 is 16 residues long. Germline assignment: CDR1 SGHTA and CDR2 FQGTGA. The V segment lost 4 bases and the J segment 6 bases; nucleotides outside the gene matches: 5. The CDR3 spells CASSSTGTSGSNEQFF. The CDR3 nucleotides are TGTGCCAGCAGCTCGACCGGGACTAGCGGGAGCAATGAGCAGTTCTTC.

This clonotype was detected a few times. This sequence joins TRBV5-1 and TRBJ1-1; D is undetermined. Germline loops: CDR1 SGHRS, CDR2 YFSETQ. The CDR3 is made up of 13 amino acids. The V and J ends lost 0 bases and 11 bases respectively, with 14 bases between them. CDR3 in DNA: TGCGCCAGCAGCTTGGACACTCCTTTTGGGGCTTTCTTT. Its translation: CASSLDTPFGAFF.

There are a few counts of this clonotype. The V and J genes are TRBV2 and TRBJ1-5, with D perhaps TRBD1 (5 bases). V was trimmed by 1 base and J by 4 bases, leaving 11 bases between them. Germline V gives CDR1 SNHLY, CDR2 FYNNEI. The length of the CDR3 is 15 residues. CDR3 DNA sequence: TGTGCCAGCAGTGAAGGAGTCAGGGAAAATCAGCCCCAGCATTTT. It specifies CASSEGVRENQPQHF. The whole variable domain, remainder taken from reference TRBV2 and TRBJ1-5, is EPEVTQTPSHQVTQMGQEVILRCVPISNHLYFYWYRQILGQKVEFLVSFYNNEISEKSEIFDDQFSVERPDGSNFTLKIRSTKLEDSAMYFCASSEGVRENQPQHFGDGTRLSIL.

This clonotype was observed a few times. The CDR3 sequence is CSARGQDRGAFF. CDR3 DNA sequence: TGCAGTGCTAGAGGCCAGGACAGGGGAGCTTTCTTT. The chain recombines TRBV20-1 with TRBJ1-1, with TRBD1 matching 9 bases. CDR1 is DFQATT, CDR2 SNEGSKA, per germline (reference sequence). This CDR3 has 12 residues. V gave up 1 base and J gave up 10 bases; unmatched junction bases: 4.

The chain recombines TRBV25-1 with TRBJ1-4, with TRBD1 as a possible D gene (6 bases). This CDR3 has 13 residues. V dropped 5 bases and J dropped 8 bases, with 12 bases sitting between them. The germline V gene encodes CDR1 MGHDK and CDR2 SYGVNS. As DNA, the CDR3 is TGTGCCAGCAGTCCCACAGGGCGCGAAAAACTGTTTTTT. It codes for CASSPTGREKLFF. The entire variable domain, with the rest obtained from reference TRBV25-1 and TRBJ1-4, is as follows: EADIYQTPRYLVIGTGKKITLECSQTMGHDKMYWYQQDPGMELHLIHYSYGVNSTEKGDLSSESTVSRIRTEHFPLTLESARPSHTSQYLCASSPTGREKLFFGSGTQLSVL.

This clonotype was counted between two and nine times. The chain has TRBV18 and TRBJ1-2, with D perhaps TRBD1 (5 bases). Germline assignment: CDR1 KGHSH and CDR2 LQKENI. The V gene lost 6 bases and the J gene lost 8 bases, with 16 bases spanning the gap. The CDR3 runs to 13 residues. CDR3 coding DNA: TGTGCCAGCTCCGGGACGGACGTAGTCGGCTACACCTTC. Protein sequence: CASSGTDVVGYTF.

The chain joins TRBV5-1 to TRBJ1-4, with a possible D match to TRBD1 (6 bases). Germline values: CDR1 SGHRS, CDR2 YFSETQ. This CDR3 comprises 14 residues. With 2 bases removed from V and 8 bases from J, the gap between germline ends came to 13 bases. CDR3 region: CASSLSDSGEKLFF. The CDR3 DNA reads as TGCGCCAGCAGCTTATCGGACAGTGGGGAAAAACTGTTTTTT.

The chain joins TRBV7-2 to TRBJ2-3, with D perhaps assigned TRBD1 or TRBD2 (7 bases each). The CDR3 loop spans 23 amino acids. Per the germline V gene, CDR1 is SGHTA and CDR2 is FQGNSA. Trimming removed 1 base from V and 2 bases from J, with 34 bases in between. CDR3 loop: CASSLGVWRWTGVEGGPTDTQYF. CDR3 DNA: TGTGCCAGCAGCTTAGGGGTTTGGCGTTGGACAGGAGTTGAGGGGGGGCCCACAGATACGCAGTATTTT.

This clonotype is a singleton in its sample. V and J are TRBV11-3 and TRBJ2-3; tentatively, D is TRBD1 or TRBD2 (5 bases each). CDR3 length: 15 residues. V was trimmed by 5 bases and J by 5 bases, leaving 17 bases between them. CDR1 is SGHNT and CDR2 is YENEEA in the germline V gene. CDR3 sequence: CASSPRAAQGDTQYF. The CDR3 DNA is TGTGCCAGCAGCCCTAGAGCGGCCCAGGGAGATACGCAGTATTTT.

The chain joins TRBV18 to TRBJ1-5, with 12 positions matching TRBD1. Germline assignment: CDR1 KGHSH and CDR2 LQKENI. The CDR3 extends over 14 amino acids. With V trimmed by 6 bases and J by 11 bases, 8 bases remained unmatched. Here the CDR3 DNA reads TGTGCCAGCTCGCCAGGGACAGGGGGCGCAGCCCAGCATTTT. It translates to CASSPGTGGAAQHF. Drawing the rest from reference TRBV18 and TRBJ1-5, the complete variable domain is NAGVMQNPRHLVRRRGQEARLRCSPMKGHSHVYWYRQLPEEGLKFMVYLQKENIIDESGMPKERFSAEFPKEGPSILRIQQVVRGDSAAYFCASSPGTGGAAQHFGDGTRLSIL.

The chain carries TRBV12-3 or TRBV12-4 and TRBJ2-1, with 10 bases matching TRBD2. The CDR3 is 16 amino acids. With V trimmed by 6 bases and J by 10 bases, 15 bases remained unmatched. The chain's CDR3 is CASRPPKREGLREQFF. The CDR3 bases are TGTGCCAGCAGACCCCCTAAGCGGGAGGGCCTTCGGGAGCAGTTCTTC.

This clonotype was recorded once. The CDR3 loop is CATRFRTGMTEAFF. Here the CDR3 DNA reads TGTGCCACCAGATTCCGGACAGGGATGACTGAAGCTTTCTTT. The chain links TRBV15 to TRBJ1-1, with 8 positions matching TRBD1. Germline assignment: CDR1 LNHNV and CDR2 YYDKDF (reference sequence). V lost 6 bases and J lost 5; bases outside the gene matches: 8. The CDR3 extends over 14 amino acids.

V usage is TRBV12-3 or TRBV12-4 and J usage is TRBJ2-1; TRBD1 matches at 10 bases. Germline trimming cut 6 bases from V and 8 bases from J; bases unmatched to any gene: 13. This CDR3 has 16 amino acids. CDR3 in DNA: TGTGCCAGCAGCTCCTCCGGGACAGGGGAGGTCCATGAGCAGTTCTTC. Protein product: CASSSSGTGEVHEQFF.

The J gene is TRBJ2-3, the V gene TRBV6-2 or TRBV6-3; D unresolved. The CDR3 consists of 14 residues. Between the trimmed V and J ends, which lost 6 bases and 2 bases, there was a span of 12 bases. Per the germline V gene, CDR1 is MNHEY and CDR2 is SVGEGT. For the CDR3, the DNA is TGTGCCAGCAGCGACGGACGAGCCACAGATACGCAGTATTTT. Its translation: CASSDGRATDTQYF.

This clonotype was observed a handful of times. This chain links TRBV7-3 with TRBJ2-5, with 13 bases fitting TRBD2. This CDR3 region has 16 residues. The germline gives CDR1 SGHTA, CDR2 FQGTGA. The junction had 6 bases not matched to a gene; V was cut back by 4 bases and J by 4 bases. CDR3 sequence reads: CASSSRTSGGGETQYF. For the CDR3, the DNA is TGTGCCAGCAGCTCTCGGACTAGCGGGGGAGGAGAGACCCAGTACTTC.

This clonotype was picked up many times. The chain carries TRBV12-3 or TRBV12-4 and TRBJ2-4; 8 nucleotides match TRBD2. This CDR3 contains 14 residues. The J segment lost 9 bases and the V segment lost 1 base, leaving 5 bases of the junction unmatched. CDR3 sequence: CASSLGSGIGIQYF. In nucleotides, the CDR3 is TGTGCCAGCAGTTTAGGTAGCGGGATAGGCATTCAGTACTTC.

A few counts support this clonotype. In DNA, the CDR3 is TGTGCCAGCAGACCTGACCAAGAGACCCAGTACTTC. This gives the protein CASRPDQETQYF. The rearrangement links TRBV6-2 or TRBV6-3 to TRBJ2-5; D unresolved. The V gene lost 6 bases and the J gene lost 0 bases, with 5 bases spanning the gap. This CDR3 has 12 amino acids. CDR1 MNHEY and CDR2 SVGEGT come from the germline V gene.

The rearrangement joins TRBV30 to TRBJ2-3, with D perhaps assigned TRBD1 or TRBD2 (5 bases each). The V gene's germline CDR1 is GTSNPN and CDR2 SVGIG (reference sequence). This CDR3 is 14 amino acids long. Trimming cost V 1 base and J 5 bases, with 13 bases left between them. The CDR3 DNA follows: TGTGCCTGGAGTGAGATGGGACGCCAAGATACGCAGTATTTT. It specifies CAWSEMGRQDTQYF.

The V and J genes are TRBV19 and TRBJ1-1; D unresolved. CDR3 length equals 14 residues. Germline values: CDR1 LNHDA, CDR2 SQIVND (reference sequence). The ends were cut back, 0 bases at V and 6 bases at J, with 11 bases in the middle. The DNA for the CDR3 is TGTGCCAGTAGTATAGAGGGGAGGGTCTCTGAAGCTTTCTTT. It translates to CASSIEGRVSEAFF.